The rows below give T cell receptor beta chains drawn from one sample of a study of identical twins' blood T cells. Each CDR3 protein gets one entry after TCRdb re-called the 5' RACE reads with MiXCR. The table includes fewer than 450,000 distinct CDR3 sequences, about 28% detected once. Sample: PBMCs. The source is a woman aged 18-49 years in good health. The conserved cysteine and the conserved F or W are not part of the CDR3 here. A D gene is named only where the DNA matches it firmly.

V gene,D gene,CDR3 protein
TRBV20-1,.,SAREDRQETQY
TRBV2,TRBD1,ASEGQGAKTGELF
TRBV14,TRBD1,ASSTHKQGLNSPLH
TRBV20-1,TRBD1,SARGDRAAVLH
TRBV29-1,TRBD1,SVEDWRSGGYTGELF
TRBV20-1,.,SARDTGWANYGYT
TRBV4-3,TRBD1,ASSRDRGGEQY
TRBV12-3/TRBV12-4,.,ASSPQRRDVEQF
TRBV29-1,TRBD1,SVRQGDTEAF
TRBV11-2,.,ASSGREPNYNEQF
TRBV10-3,.,AIRQGSLAGELF
TRBV9,.,ASSDRETQY
TRBV20-1,.,SAGQSHNEQF
TRBV9,TRBD2,ASSGGASGRTDTQY
TRBV6-6,.,ASTHATRANEKLF
TRBV20-1,.,SASHTSNLNTEAF
TRBV20-1,TRBD2,SARRLALNTGELF
TRBV18,.,ASSPQETQY
TRBV7-2,TRBD2,ASIAGLADYNEQF
TRBV7-8,.,ASSLGPLGYSNQPQH
TRBV9,.,ASSVGGGTQPQH
TRBV20-1,TRBD1,SAKRRGTGGGDYGYT
TRBV20-1,.,SASLVNSNQPQH
TRBV29-1,.,SFVNNILQGYT
TRBV6-5,TRBD1,ASSPRGQGGEKLF
TRBV2,TRBD2,ASSGLAANTGELF
TRBV20-1,.,SARDRGARETQY
TRBV19,TRBD1,ASSITGTGWNEQF
TRBV27,.,ASSLYWGGTHMNTEAF
TRBV2,.,TSSESQGGNQPQH
TRBV5-1,.,ASSSGQGFTEAF
TRBV20-1,.,SARGPDTRGEKLF
TRBV11-2,TRBD2,ASSATTSGTNTGELF
TRBV2,.,ASSESLARGSNYGYT
TRBV20-1,TRBD1,SALRLDRDSEAF
TRBV12-3/TRBV12-4,TRBD1,ASSFRQGVPDTQY
TRBV29-1,.,SVEETGNTIY
TRBV20-1,TRBD1,SLVGTGATNEKLF
TRBV20-1,.,SVTSGGRAGIYSYNEQF
TRBV20-1,.,SASVRPIMNTEAF
TRBV20-1,TRBD1,SARELKGTAQNQPQH
TRBV20-1,.,RLSLGNTEAF
TRBV6-6,.,ASSKDGINQPQH
TRBV20-1,.,SARTSRSGANVLI